The sequence of this T cell receptor (beta chain) was determined in a study of CD8 T cells in ankylosing spondylitis. General study points: As for the disease-linked clones, they showed a CD8+ phenotype and occurred at relatively low frequencies in peripheral blood. Ankylosing spondylitis blood seemed to carry a telltale TCR beta motif made of several highly homologous variants. Disease-linked clones were reportedly significantly enriched in matched ankylosing spondylitis synovial fluid.

TCRdb independently ran MiXCR on the 5' RACE reads; one entry per CDR3 protein. The sample yields about 340,000 distinct CDR3 sequences, 7.5% to 9% seen once. This clonotype was picked up many times. Its antigen is still unknown. CDR1 and CDR2 from the germline V gene are ENHRY and SYGVKD. This CDR3 contains 15 residues. V gave up 0 bases and J gave up 5 bases; unmatched junction bases: 5. This chain connects TRBV10-3 to TRBJ2-5; 8 bases match TRBD1. This receptor was identified in a male donor with ankylosing spondylitis. The sequenced material came from blood, either unsorted or a sorted T cell fraction (not recorded which). The CDR3 reads CAISESPDREETQYF. In DNA, the CDR3 is TGTGCCATCAGTGAGTCGCCGGACAGGGAGGAGACCCAGTACTTC.